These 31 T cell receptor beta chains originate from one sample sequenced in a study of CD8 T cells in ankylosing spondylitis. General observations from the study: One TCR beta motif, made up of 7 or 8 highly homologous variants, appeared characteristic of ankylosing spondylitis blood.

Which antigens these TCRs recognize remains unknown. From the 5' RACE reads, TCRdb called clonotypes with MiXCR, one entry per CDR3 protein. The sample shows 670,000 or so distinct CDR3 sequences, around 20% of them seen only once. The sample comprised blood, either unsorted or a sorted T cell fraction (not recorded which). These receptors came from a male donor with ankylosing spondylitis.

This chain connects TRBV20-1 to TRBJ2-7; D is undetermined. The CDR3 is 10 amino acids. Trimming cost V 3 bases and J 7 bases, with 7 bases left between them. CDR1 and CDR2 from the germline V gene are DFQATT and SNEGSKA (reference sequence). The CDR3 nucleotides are TGCAGTGCTAGTACCGATGAGCAGTACTTC. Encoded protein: CSASTDEQYF.

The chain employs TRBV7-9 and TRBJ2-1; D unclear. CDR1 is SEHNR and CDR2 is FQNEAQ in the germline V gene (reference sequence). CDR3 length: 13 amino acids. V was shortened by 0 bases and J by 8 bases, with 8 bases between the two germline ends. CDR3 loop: CASSLASWDEQFF. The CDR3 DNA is TGTGCCAGCAGCTTAGCGTCGTGGGATGAGCAGTTCTTC.

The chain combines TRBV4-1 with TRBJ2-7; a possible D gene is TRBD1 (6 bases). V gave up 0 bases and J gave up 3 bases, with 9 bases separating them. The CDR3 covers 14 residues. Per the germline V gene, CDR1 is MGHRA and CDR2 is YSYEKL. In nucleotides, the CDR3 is TGCGCCAGCAGCCAAGATCAGGGGTTCTACGAGCAGTACTTC. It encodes CASSQDQGFYEQYF.

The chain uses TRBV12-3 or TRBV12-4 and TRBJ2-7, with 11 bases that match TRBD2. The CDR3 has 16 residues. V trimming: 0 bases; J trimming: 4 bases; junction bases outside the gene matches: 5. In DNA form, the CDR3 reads TGTGCCAGCAGTTTAGCGGCGGCTAGCGGGAGGTACGAGCAGTACTTC. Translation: CASSLAAASGRYEQYF.

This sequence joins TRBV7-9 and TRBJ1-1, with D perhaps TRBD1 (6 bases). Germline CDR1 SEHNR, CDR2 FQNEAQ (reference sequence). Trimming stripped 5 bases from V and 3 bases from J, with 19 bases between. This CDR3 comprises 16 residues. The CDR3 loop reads CASSLEVGGSDTEAFF. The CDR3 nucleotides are TGTGCCAGCAGCCTCGAGGTAGGGGGGAGTGACACTGAAGCTTTCTTT.

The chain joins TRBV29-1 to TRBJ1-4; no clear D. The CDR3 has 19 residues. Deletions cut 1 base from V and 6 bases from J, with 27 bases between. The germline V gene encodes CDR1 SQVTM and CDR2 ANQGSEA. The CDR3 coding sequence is TGCAGCGTTGAAGCCCGATGGGGAACCGGGCCCCAGAAAGATGAAAAACTGTTTTTT. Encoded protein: CSVEARWGTGPQKDEKLFF.

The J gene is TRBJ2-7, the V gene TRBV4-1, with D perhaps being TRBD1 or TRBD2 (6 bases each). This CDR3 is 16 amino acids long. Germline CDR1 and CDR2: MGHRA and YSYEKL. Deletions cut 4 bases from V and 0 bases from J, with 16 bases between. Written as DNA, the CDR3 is TGCGCCAGCAGCCCCAGCGGTGGAGGGGGCTCCTACGAGCAGTACTTC. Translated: CASSPSGGGGSYEQYF.

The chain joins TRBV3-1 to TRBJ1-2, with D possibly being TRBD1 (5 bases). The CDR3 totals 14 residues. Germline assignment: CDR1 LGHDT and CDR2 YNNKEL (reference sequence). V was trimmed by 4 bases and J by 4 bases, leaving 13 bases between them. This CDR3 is CASSPRGVFYGYTF. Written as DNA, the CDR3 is TGTGCCAGCAGCCCCCGAGGGGTTTTCTATGGCTACACCTTC.

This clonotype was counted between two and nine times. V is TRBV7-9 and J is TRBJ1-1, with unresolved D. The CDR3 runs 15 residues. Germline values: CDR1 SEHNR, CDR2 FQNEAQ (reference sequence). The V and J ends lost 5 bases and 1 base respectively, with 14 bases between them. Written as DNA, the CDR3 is TGTGCCAGCAGCCCCTCTTGGACGGAGAACACTGAAGCTTTCTTT. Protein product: CASSPSWTENTEAFF.

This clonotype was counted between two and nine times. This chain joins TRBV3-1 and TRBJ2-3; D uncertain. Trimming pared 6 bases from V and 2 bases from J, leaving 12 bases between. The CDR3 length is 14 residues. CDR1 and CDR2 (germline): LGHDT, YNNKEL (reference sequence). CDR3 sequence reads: CASRAIGVTDTQYF. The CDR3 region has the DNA TGTGCCAGCAGGGCTATTGGAGTCACAGATACGCAGTATTTT.

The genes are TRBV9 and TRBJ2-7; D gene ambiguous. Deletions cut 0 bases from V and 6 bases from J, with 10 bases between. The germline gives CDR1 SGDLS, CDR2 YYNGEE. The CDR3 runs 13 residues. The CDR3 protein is CASSVATGLEQYF. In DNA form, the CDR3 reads TGTGCCAGCAGCGTAGCTACTGGTCTCGAGCAGTACTTC.

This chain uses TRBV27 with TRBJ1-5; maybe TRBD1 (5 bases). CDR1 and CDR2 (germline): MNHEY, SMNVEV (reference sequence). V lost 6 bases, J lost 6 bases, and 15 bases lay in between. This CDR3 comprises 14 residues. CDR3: CASRYISGGQPQHF. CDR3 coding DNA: TGTGCCAGCAGGTATATATCCGGGGGTCAGCCCCAGCATTTT.

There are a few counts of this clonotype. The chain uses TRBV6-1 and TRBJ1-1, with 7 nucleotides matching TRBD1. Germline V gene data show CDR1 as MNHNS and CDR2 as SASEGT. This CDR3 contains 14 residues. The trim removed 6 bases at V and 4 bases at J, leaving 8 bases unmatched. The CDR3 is CASSTGEFGTEAFF. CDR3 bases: TGTGCCAGCAGCACAGGGGAATTCGGCACTGAAGCTTTCTTT.

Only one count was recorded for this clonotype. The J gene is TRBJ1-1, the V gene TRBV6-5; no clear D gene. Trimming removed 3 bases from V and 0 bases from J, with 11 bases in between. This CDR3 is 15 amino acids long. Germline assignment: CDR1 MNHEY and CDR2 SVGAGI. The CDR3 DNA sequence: TGTGCCAGCAGTTATCAGGCAGGCCTGAACACTGAAGCTTTCTTT. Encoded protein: CASSYQAGLNTEAFF.

CDR3 nucleotide sequence: TGTGCCAGCAGTTTAGCAGGGGGCATCGCAGATACGCAGTATTTT. Translation gives CASSLAGGIADTQYF. The chain recombines TRBV12-3 or TRBV12-4 with TRBJ2-3, with 7 bases aligning to TRBD1. The junction had 4 bases not matched to a gene; V was cut back by 0 bases and J by 4 bases. CDR3 length: 15 residues.

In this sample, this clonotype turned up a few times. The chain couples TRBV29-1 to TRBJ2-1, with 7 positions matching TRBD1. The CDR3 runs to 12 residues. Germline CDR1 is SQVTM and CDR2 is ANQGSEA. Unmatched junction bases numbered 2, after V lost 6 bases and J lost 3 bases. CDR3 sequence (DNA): TGCAGCGTCCGGGACAGCTACAATGAGCAGTTCTTC. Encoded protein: CSVRDSYNEQFF.

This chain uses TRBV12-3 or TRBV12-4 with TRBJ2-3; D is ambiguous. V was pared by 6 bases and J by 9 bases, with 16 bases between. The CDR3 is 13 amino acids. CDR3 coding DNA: TGTGCCAGCAGCTCAAACCTTTTGCGGACGCAGTATTTT. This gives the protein CASSSNLLRTQYF.

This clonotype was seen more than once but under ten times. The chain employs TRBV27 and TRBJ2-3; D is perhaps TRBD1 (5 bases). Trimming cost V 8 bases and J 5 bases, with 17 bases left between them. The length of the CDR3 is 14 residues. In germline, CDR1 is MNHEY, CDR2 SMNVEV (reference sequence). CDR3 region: CASLPEIGVDTQYF. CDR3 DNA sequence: TGTGCCAGCCTTCCAGAGATAGGGGTAGATACGCAGTATTTT.

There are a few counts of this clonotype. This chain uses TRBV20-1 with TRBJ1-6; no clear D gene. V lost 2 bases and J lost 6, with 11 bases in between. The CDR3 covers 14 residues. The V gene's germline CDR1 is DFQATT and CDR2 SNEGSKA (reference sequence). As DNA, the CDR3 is TGCAGTGCTAGACCAGGTCAGAGTAATTCACCCCTCCACTTT. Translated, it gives CSARPGQSNSPLHF.

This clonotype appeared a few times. The CDR3 here is CSGDRANEQYF. The CDR3 DNA reads TGCAGTGGGGATAGGGCGAACGAGCAGTACTTC. The chain carries TRBV20-1 and TRBJ2-7; the D is unclear. Trimming left V 7 bases short and J 5 bases short, with 12 bases between. In germline, CDR1 is DFQATT, CDR2 SNEGSKA (reference sequence). CDR3 size: 11 residues.

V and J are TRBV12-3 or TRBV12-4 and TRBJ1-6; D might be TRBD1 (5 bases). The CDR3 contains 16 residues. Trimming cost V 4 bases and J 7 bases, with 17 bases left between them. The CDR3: CASSSLGALLNSPLHF. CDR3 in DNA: TGTGCCAGCAGTTCCCTTGGGGCCTTGTTAAATTCACCCCTCCACTTT.

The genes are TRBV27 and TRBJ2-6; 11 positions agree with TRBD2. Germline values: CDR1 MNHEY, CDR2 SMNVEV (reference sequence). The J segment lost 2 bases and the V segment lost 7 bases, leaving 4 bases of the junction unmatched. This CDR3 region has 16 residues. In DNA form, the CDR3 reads TGTGCCAGCAAGGTAGCGGGAGGGCCTGGGGCCAACGTCCTGACTTTC. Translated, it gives CASKVAGGPGANVLTF.

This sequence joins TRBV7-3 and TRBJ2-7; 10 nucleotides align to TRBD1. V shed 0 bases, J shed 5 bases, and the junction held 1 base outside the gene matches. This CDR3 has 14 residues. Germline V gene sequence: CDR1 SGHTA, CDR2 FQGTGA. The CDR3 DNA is TGTGCCAGCAGCTTAACTGGACAGGGGGACGAGCAGTACTTC. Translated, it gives CASSLTGQGDEQYF.

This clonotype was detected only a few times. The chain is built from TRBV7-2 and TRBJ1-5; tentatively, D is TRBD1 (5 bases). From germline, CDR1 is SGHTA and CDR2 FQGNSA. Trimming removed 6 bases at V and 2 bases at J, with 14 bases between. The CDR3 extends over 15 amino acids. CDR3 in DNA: TGTGCCAGCAGTCGAATAGGGGACGGCAATCAGCCCCAGCATTTT. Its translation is CASSRIGDGNQPQHF.

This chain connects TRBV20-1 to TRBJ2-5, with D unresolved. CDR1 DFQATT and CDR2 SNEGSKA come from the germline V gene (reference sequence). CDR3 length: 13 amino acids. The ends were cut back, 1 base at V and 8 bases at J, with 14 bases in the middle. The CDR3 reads CSARVVTPGTQYF. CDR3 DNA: TGCAGTGCTAGAGTGGTTACCCCGGGCACCCAGTACTTC.

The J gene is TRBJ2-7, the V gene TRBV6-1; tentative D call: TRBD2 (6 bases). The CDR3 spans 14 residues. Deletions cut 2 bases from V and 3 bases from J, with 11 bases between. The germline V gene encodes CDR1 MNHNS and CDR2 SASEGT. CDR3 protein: CASSEYGGNYEQYF. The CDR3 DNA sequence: TGTGCCAGCAGTGAATACGGGGGAAACTACGAGCAGTACTTC.

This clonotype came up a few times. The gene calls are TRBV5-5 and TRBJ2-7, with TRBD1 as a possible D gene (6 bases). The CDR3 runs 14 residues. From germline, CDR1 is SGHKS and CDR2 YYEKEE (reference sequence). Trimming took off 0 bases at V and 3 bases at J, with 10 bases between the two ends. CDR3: CASSLEQGVYEQYF. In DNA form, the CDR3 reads TGTGCCAGCAGCTTGGAACAGGGCGTCTACGAGCAGTACTTC.

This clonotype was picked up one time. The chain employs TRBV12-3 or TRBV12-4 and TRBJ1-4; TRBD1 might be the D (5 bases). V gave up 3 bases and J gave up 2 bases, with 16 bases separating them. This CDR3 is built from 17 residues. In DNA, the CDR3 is TGTGCCAGCAGTTTTTCGGACGGGGACGGTACTAATGAAAAACTGTTTTTT. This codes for CASSFSDGDGTNEKLFF.

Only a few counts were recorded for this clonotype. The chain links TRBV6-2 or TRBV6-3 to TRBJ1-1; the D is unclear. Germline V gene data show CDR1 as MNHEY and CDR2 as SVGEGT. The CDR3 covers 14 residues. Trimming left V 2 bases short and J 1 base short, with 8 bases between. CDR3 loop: CASSYVHTNTEAFF. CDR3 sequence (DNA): TGTGCCAGCAGTTACGTACACACGAACACTGAAGCTTTCTTT.

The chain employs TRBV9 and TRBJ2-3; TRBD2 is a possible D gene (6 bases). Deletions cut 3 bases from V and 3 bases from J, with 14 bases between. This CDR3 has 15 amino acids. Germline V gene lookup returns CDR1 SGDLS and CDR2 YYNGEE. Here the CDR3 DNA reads TGTGCCAGCAGCGCCCCGGGAGAGGTGACAGATACGCAGTATTTT. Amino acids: CASSAPGEVTDTQYF.

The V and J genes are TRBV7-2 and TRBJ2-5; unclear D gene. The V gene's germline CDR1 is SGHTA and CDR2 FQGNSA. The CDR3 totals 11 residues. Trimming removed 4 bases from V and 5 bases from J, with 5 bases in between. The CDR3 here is CASSSHETQYF. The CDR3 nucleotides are TGTGCCAGCAGCTCCCACGAGACCCAGTACTTC.